The source of this T cell receptor beta chain is a study of cytomegalovirus exposure and HLA in healthy donors. The PCR used 60 Vbeta and 13 Jbeta primers. Sequencing used immunoSEQ multiplex PCR; TCRdb keeps in-frame clones, though not all of them. The sample records about 90,000 clones, under 80% being singletons. The CDR3 is made up of 15 amino acids. V was clipped by 1 base and J by 5 bases, with 11 bases between them. Germline V gene data show CDR1 as MNHEY and CDR2 as SVGAGI. Material: PBMCs. V gene TRBV6-5 combines with J gene TRBJ1-4, with D unclear. The sequence derives from a young man in good health and CMV-seropositive. CDR3 coding DNA: TGTGCCAGCAGTTACTGGGCCGGGGTAAATGAAAAACTGTTTTTT. This encodes CASSYWAGVNEKLFF.